This T cell receptor beta chain stems from a study of siplizumab effects on memory and regulatory T cells. Looked up from germline, CDR1 is SGHAT and CDR2 is FQDESV (reference sequence). This CDR3 spans 15 amino acids. V shed 3 bases, J shed 1 base, and the junction held 5 bases outside the gene matches. Study-level results: Roughly 75-95% of proliferating CD4+ or CD8+ clones defied assignment to a naive or memory phenotype. Controls had roughly 28% Treg-derived mappable alloreactive CD4+ clones on average, versus nearly 70% with siplizumab.

On this clone: Its antigen is unidentified.

Only in-frame clones appear in the TCRdb table, and some are missing; sequencing was by immunoSEQ multiplex PCR. This sample has about 120,000 clones, with roughly 90% found just once. This chain joins TRBV11-1 and TRBJ1-1; 7 bases are a match to TRBD1. Source material: CD4+ T cells sorted from blood. The TCR was taken from a human donor in good health. CDR3: CASSFSDRKNTEAFF. The DNA for the CDR3 is TGTGCCAGCAGCTTTTCGGACAGGAAGAACACTGAAGCTTTCTTT.